This is a list of T cell receptor beta chains from one sample in a study of blood T cell repertoires in COVID-19. TCRdb's table, derived via immunoSEQ multiplex PCR, lists solely in-frame clones and lacks some. The table includes 150,000 to 200,000 clones, more than 75% detected once. The sequenced material came from peripheral blood. These receptors were collected from a young man with acute or convalescent COVID-19. Both conserved end residues are part of each CDR3. The order of the fields is D gene, J gene, V gene, clone size, CDR3 protein, CDR3 DNA. D genes are given only for firm matches. Only part of the rows carry a size: once, few, many, or a class if the clone is expanded.

D gene: TRBD1
J gene: TRBJ2-4
V gene: TRBV5-1
clone size: .
CDR3 protein: CASRGQGLAKNIQYF
CDR3 DNA: TGCGCCTCCAGAGGACAGGGGTTAGCCAAAAACATTCAGTACTTC

D gene: .
J gene: TRBJ1-5
V gene: TRBV5-6
clone size: .
CDR3 protein: CASSLGTGLGQPQHF
CDR3 DNA: TGTGCCAGCAGCTTGGGTACGGGACTAGGTCAGCCCCAGCATTTT

D gene: TRBD2
J gene: TRBJ2-3
V gene: TRBV29-1
clone size: .
CDR3 protein: CSVAPGLALDTQYF
CDR3 DNA: TGCAGCGTTGCACCGGGACTAGCGCTAGATACGCAGTATTTT

D gene: .
J gene: TRBJ1-1
V gene: TRBV19
clone size: .
CDR3 protein: CASSIRYQGTEAFF
CDR3 DNA: TGTGCCAGTAGTATTCGATACCAGGGCACTGAAGCTTTCTTT

D gene: TRBD2
J gene: TRBJ2-1
V gene: TRBV7-9
clone size: .
CDR3 protein: CASRSSGNEQFF
CDR3 DNA: TGTGCCAGCAGATCTAGCGGGAATGAGCAGTTCTTC

D gene: TRBD1
J gene: TRBJ2-7
V gene: TRBV7-9
clone size: few
CDR3 protein: CASSLGGQIYEQYF
CDR3 DNA: TGTGCCAGCAGCTTAGGGGGACAGATCTACGAGCAGTACTTC

D gene: TRBD1
J gene: TRBJ2-7
V gene: TRBV19
clone size: few
CDR3 protein: CASSTIRGQRSSYEQYF
CDR3 DNA: TGTGCCAGTAGTACAATACGGGGACAGCGTAGCTCCTACGAGCAGTACTTC

D gene: TRBD1
J gene: TRBJ2-7
V gene: TRBV5-1
clone size: .
CDR3 protein: CASSLRGHTTGGSSYEQYF
CDR3 DNA: TGCGCCAGCAGCTTGCGGGGACACACGACAGGGGGTAGCTCCTACGAGCAGTACTTC

D gene: .
J gene: TRBJ1-1
V gene: TRBV5-1
clone size: .
CDR3 protein: CASSRDRVGGVEAFF
CDR3 DNA: TGCGCCAGCAGCAGGGACCGGGTCGGGGGAGTAGAAGCTTTCTTT

D gene: .
J gene: TRBJ1-1
V gene: TRBV5-6
clone size: .
CDR3 protein: CASSPDAGRSTEAFF
CDR3 DNA: TGTGCCAGCAGCCCGGATGCGGGAAGGAGCACTGAAGCTTTCTTT

D gene: TRBD1
J gene: TRBJ1-5
V gene: TRBV18
clone size: .
CDR3 protein: CASSREGAVNNQPQHF
CDR3 DNA: TGTGCCAGCTCACGTGAGGGGGCGGTTAACAATCAGCCCCAGCATTTT

D gene: TRBD1
J gene: TRBJ1-1
V gene: TRBV28
clone size: .
CDR3 protein: CASSLLSGGQGRSNTEAFF
CDR3 DNA: TGTGCCAGCAGTTTACTGTCCGGGGGACAGGGGAGGAGTAACACTGAAGCTTTCTTT

D gene: .
J gene: TRBJ2-1
V gene: TRBV19
clone size: .
CDR3 protein: CASSITRGGNEQFF
CDR3 DNA: TGTGCCAGTAGTATAACTAGGGGGGGCAATGAGCAGTTCTTC

D gene: TRBD2
J gene: TRBJ2-1
V gene: TRBV12-5
clone size: .
CDR3 protein: CASGLVRTSGRSYNEQFF
CDR3 DNA: TGTGCTAGTGGTTTGGTCCGGACTAGCGGGCGATCCTACAATGAGCAGTTCTTC

D gene: .
J gene: TRBJ1-5
V gene: TRBV6-4
clone size: .
CDR3 protein: CASSLTEVDQPQHF
CDR3 DNA: TGTGCCAGCAGCCTAACCGAGGTGGATCAGCCCCAGCATTTT

D gene: TRBD1
J gene: TRBJ2-1
V gene: TRBV27
clone size: .
CDR3 protein: CASSLGTGWAYNEQFF
CDR3 DNA: TGTGCCAGCAGTCTCGGGACAGGGTGGGCCTACAATGAGCAGTTCTTC

D gene: .
J gene: TRBJ1-2
V gene: TRBV19
clone size: .
CDR3 protein: CANGRGDSNYGYTF
CDR3 DNA: TGTGCCAACGGCAGGGGAGATTCTAACTATGGCTACACCTTC

D gene: TRBD2
J gene: TRBJ2-2
V gene: TRBV19
clone size: once
CDR3 protein: CASSITAGRGGSGELFF
CDR3 DNA: TGTGCCAGTAGTATTACGGCGGGGAGGGGAGGTAGCGGGGAGCTGTTTTTT

D gene: .
J gene: TRBJ1-1
V gene: TRBV6-6
clone size: .
CDR3 protein: CASRLDSVTEAFF
CDR3 DNA: TGTGCCAGCAGGCTCGACAGTGTCACTGAAGCTTTCTTT

D gene: TRBD2
J gene: TRBJ2-5
V gene: TRBV3-1/TRBV3-2
clone size: .
CDR3 protein: CASSLRIAGVFGIAETQYF
CDR3 DNA: TGTGCCAGCAGCCTCCGGATAGCGGGAGTTTTTGGTATCGCGGAGACCCAGTACTTC

D gene: .
J gene: TRBJ1-5
V gene: TRBV5-1
clone size: .
CDR3 protein: CASSLGGRWEPQHF
CDR3 DNA: TGCGCCAGCAGCTTAGGGGGAAGGTGGGAGCCCCAGCATTTT

D gene: TRBD1
J gene: TRBJ1-1
V gene: TRBV19
clone size: once
CDR3 protein: CAGKPTGDNTEAFF
CDR3 DNA: TGTGCCGGCAAACCGACAGGGGACAACACTGAAGCTTTCTTT

D gene: .
J gene: TRBJ1-5
V gene: TRBV19
clone size: .
CDR3 protein: CASSQGGPTQPQHF
CDR3 DNA: TGTGCCAGTAGTCAAGGGGGTCCCACCCAGCCCCAGCATTTT

D gene: TRBD1
J gene: TRBJ1-1
V gene: TRBV25-1
clone size: few
CDR3 protein: CASSEWRGQLNTEAFF
CDR3 DNA: TGTGCCAGCAGTGAATGGAGGGGACAGTTAAACACTGAAGCTTTCTTT

D gene: .
J gene: TRBJ2-7
V gene: TRBV10-1
clone size: few
CDR3 protein: CASSENWQGPNEQYF
CDR3 DNA: TGCGCCAGCAGTGAAAACTGGCAGGGGCCAAACGAGCAGTACTTC

D gene: TRBD1
J gene: TRBJ1-2
V gene: TRBV6-5
clone size: .
CDR3 protein: CASSSHDRANYGYTF
CDR3 DNA: TGTGCCAGCAGCTCCCACGACAGGGCGAACTATGGCTACACCTTC

D gene: TRBD1
J gene: TRBJ1-5
V gene: TRBV6-5
clone size: .
CDR3 protein: CASRGQTNQPQHF
CDR3 DNA: TGTGCCAGCAGGGGACAGACGAATCAGCCCCAGCATTTT

D gene: .
J gene: TRBJ2-2
V gene: TRBV18
clone size: .
CDR3 protein: CASSRLPRDGGELFF
CDR3 DNA: TGTGCCAGCTCCCGACTTCCGCGGGATGGCGGGGAGCTGTTTTTT

D gene: .
J gene: TRBJ1-1
V gene: TRBV20-1
clone size: few
CDR3 protein: CSARTDTRAFF
CDR3 DNA: TGCAGTGCTAGAACAGACACCCGGGCTTTCTTT

D gene: TRBD2
J gene: TRBJ2-3
V gene: TRBV24-1
clone size: .
CDR3 protein: CATSDWTSASTDTQYF
CDR3 DNA: TGTGCCACCAGTGATTGGACTAGCGCTAGCACAGATACGCAGTATTTT

D gene: .
J gene: TRBJ1-2
V gene: TRBV24-1
clone size: .
CDR3 protein: CATSEGLYGYTF
CDR3 DNA: TGTGCCACCAGTGAGGGGCTCTATGGCTACACCTTC

D gene: TRBD1
J gene: TRBJ1-2
V gene: TRBV4-1
clone size: .
CDR3 protein: CASSQGGQGTNYGYTF
CDR3 DNA: TGCGCCAGCAGCCAGGGGGGACAGGGTACTAACTATGGCTACACCTTC

D gene: .
J gene: TRBJ1-1
V gene: TRBV25-1
clone size: .
CDR3 protein: CASSATGNTEAFF
CDR3 DNA: TGTGCCAGCAGTGCGACAGGGAACACTGAAGCTTTCTTT

D gene: TRBD1
J gene: TRBJ1-3
V gene: TRBV7-9
clone size: few
CDR3 protein: CASSLARTGENTIYF
CDR3 DNA: TGTGCCAGCAGCTTAGCGAGGACAGGGGAGAACACCATATATTTT

D gene: .
J gene: TRBJ1-5
V gene: TRBV30
clone size: .
CDR3 protein: CAWSPTTGNQPQHF
CDR3 DNA: TGTGCCTGGAGCCCTACGACGGGAAATCAGCCCCAGCATTTT

D gene: TRBD1
J gene: TRBJ1-5
V gene: TRBV10-2
clone size: once
CDR3 protein: CASWTGNNQPQHF
CDR3 DNA: TGCGCCAGTTGGACAGGGAACAATCAGCCCCAGCATTTT

D gene: TRBD1
J gene: TRBJ2-2
V gene: TRBV10-1
clone size: .
CDR3 protein: CASSDWRQGNTGELFF
CDR3 DNA: TGCGCCAGCAGTGATTGGAGACAGGGGAACACCGGGGAGCTGTTTTTT

D gene: TRBD1
J gene: TRBJ1-1
V gene: TRBV5-5
clone size: few
CDR3 protein: CASSQIPGGGNTEAFF
CDR3 DNA: TGTGCCAGCAGCCAAATTCCAGGGGGCGGGAACACTGAAGCTTTCTTT

D gene: TRBD1
J gene: TRBJ1-2
V gene: TRBV7-9
clone size: .
CDR3 protein: CASSSRDRGNYGYTF
CDR3 DNA: TGTGCCAGCAGCTCTAGGGACAGGGGTAACTATGGCTACACCTTC

D gene: TRBD2
J gene: TRBJ2-3
V gene: TRBV19
clone size: .
CDR3 protein: CASSGRVTDTQYF
CDR3 DNA: TGTGCCAGTAGCGGGAGGGTAACAGATACGCAGTATTTT

D gene: .
J gene: TRBJ2-3
V gene: TRBV27
clone size: .
CDR3 protein: CASSYGLAGGGYTQYF
CDR3 DNA: TGTGCCAGCAGTTATGGACTAGCAGGGGGGGGCTATACGCAGTATTTT

D gene: TRBD1
J gene: TRBJ1-2
V gene: TRBV7-8
clone size: .
CDR3 protein: CASSFGTGDYGYTF
CDR3 DNA: TGTGCCAGCAGCTTTGGGACAGGGGACTATGGCTACACCTTC

D gene: TRBD2
J gene: TRBJ2-5
V gene: TRBV5-4
clone size: .
CDR3 protein: CASSSYGLAGGPETQYF
CDR3 DNA: TGTGCCAGCAGCTCCTATGGACTAGCGGGAGGGCCTGAGACCCAGTACTTC

D gene: .
J gene: TRBJ1-2
V gene: TRBV6-5
clone size: .
CDR3 protein: CASSRTDINYGYTF
CDR3 DNA: TGTGCCAGCAGTCGGACAGATATAAACTATGGCTACACCTTC

D gene: .
J gene: TRBJ1-2
V gene: TRBV5-1
clone size: once
CDR3 protein: CASSLEIGRGGYTF
CDR3 DNA: TGCGCCAGCAGCTTGGAGATAGGGAGGGGTGGCTACACCTTC

D gene: .
J gene: TRBJ1-4
V gene: TRBV6-2/TRBV6-3
clone size: .
CDR3 protein: CASSSGSDEKLFF
CDR3 DNA: TGTGCCAGCAGCTCTGGGAGCGATGAAAAACTGTTTTTT

D gene: TRBD1
J gene: TRBJ1-2
V gene: TRBV6-6
clone size: .
CDR3 protein: CASRDRGAYGYTF
CDR3 DNA: TGTGCCAGCCGTGACAGGGGGGCCTATGGCTACACCTTC

D gene: TRBD1
J gene: TRBJ1-1
V gene: TRBV10-2
clone size: .
CDR3 protein: CASQSGQGNTEAFF
CDR3 DNA: TGCGCCAGCCAGTCGGGACAGGGGAACACTGAAGCTTTCTTT

D gene: .
J gene: TRBJ2-1
V gene: TRBV3-1/TRBV3-2
clone size: .
CDR3 protein: CASSQASSYNEQFF
CDR3 DNA: TGTGCCAGCAGCCAGGCTTCCTCCTACAATGAGCAGTTCTTC

D gene: .
J gene: TRBJ2-7
V gene: TRBV2
clone size: once
CDR3 protein: CARQVDSFYEQYF
CDR3 DNA: TGTGCCCGTCAAGTTGACAGCTTCTACGAGCAGTACTTC

D gene: TRBD1
J gene: TRBJ1-4
V gene: TRBV27
clone size: .
CDR3 protein: CASSYTGTGLYGGEKLFF
CDR3 DNA: TGTGCCAGCAGCTACACCGGGACAGGGCTTTACGGGGGAGAAAAACTGTTTTTT